The 15 T cell receptor beta chains below come from one sample, sequenced in a study of T cell responses to AZD1222 COVID-19 vaccine. Sequenced by immunoSEQ multiplex PCR; TCRdb stores in-frame clones only, minus some. Of some 130,000 clones in the sample, around 90% were seen once. Material: peripheral blood, obtained on day 0 of AZD1222 vaccination. The receptors originated from an adult in good health.

The rearrangement uses TRBV20-1 and TRBJ1-2, with 7 bases lining up with TRBD1. From germline, CDR1 is DFQATT and CDR2 SNEGSKA (reference sequence). V lost 6 bases, J lost 7 bases, and 5 bases stayed unmatched. The CDR3 is 11 amino acids. CDR3 sequence (DNA): TGCAGTGCGCTCCCAGGGGGTGGCTACACCTTC. Translation gives CSALPGGGYTF.

This sequence joins TRBV6-5 and TRBJ2-7, with D possibly being TRBD1 (7 bases). V was clipped by 7 bases and J by 4 bases, with 17 bases between them. The CDR3 has 14 amino acids. CDR1 MNHEY and CDR2 SVGAGI come from the germline V gene. The CDR3 spells CASISTPGGYEQYF. CDR3 in DNA: TGTGCCAGCATCTCCACACCAGGGGGGTACGAGCAGTACTTC.

This chain connects TRBV7-2 to TRBJ2-3; 14 bases map to TRBD2. This CDR3 contains 16 residues. CDR1 is SGHTA, CDR2 FQGNSA, per germline. J was trimmed by 0 bases and V by 8 bases; bases with no gene match: 4. CDR3 sequence: CASGLAGGLSTDTQYF. CDR3 DNA: TGTGCCAGCGGACTAGCGGGGGGCCTTAGCACAGATACGCAGTATTTT.

This clone is medium-sized by share. The chain carries TRBV6-4 and TRBJ2-2; the match to TRBD2 covers 7 bases. The CDR3 has 18 residues. V lost 0 bases to trimming and J lost 0 bases; unmatched junction nucleotides: 7. Germline-derived CDR1 and CDR2 are MRHNA and SNTAGT. The CDR3 region is CASSDSETSSSNTGELFF. CDR3 nucleotides: TGTGCCAGCAGTGACTCCGAGACTAGCTCCTCGAACACCGGGGAGCTGTTTTTT.

The rearrangement links TRBV27 to TRBJ1-1, with D unclear. Germline V CDR1 and CDR2: MNHEY, SMNVEV (reference sequence). The CDR3 loop spans 12 amino acids. The germline V and J ends were trimmed by 8 bases and 5 bases, with 12 bases remaining between them. The DNA for the CDR3 is TGTGCCAGCTCTAATTGGAGGACTGAAGCTTTCTTT. Translating it yields CASSNWRTEAFF.

The genes are TRBV29-1 and TRBJ1-1; possible D gene TRBD1, 5 bases. CDR3 length equals 14 residues. The V and J ends lost 2 bases and 0 bases respectively, with 10 bases between them. Germline V CDR1 and CDR2: SQVTM, ANQGSEA. The CDR3 bases are TGCAGCGTTGAATTTGGGACCCTGAACACTGAAGCTTTCTTT. Amino acids: CSVEFGTLNTEAFF.

V and J are TRBV24-1 and TRBJ1-5, with 9 bases identical to TRBD1. From germline, CDR1 is KGHDR and CDR2 SFDVKD. This CDR3 is built from 14 residues. After removal of 7 bases from V and 6 bases from J, the junction contained 6 bases not matched to a gene. The CDR3 bases are TGTGCCACCAGCAAACAGGGGGCAGGTCAGCCCCAGCATTTT. This codes for CATSKQGAGQPQHF.

J is TRBJ2-1 and V is TRBV18, with 10 positions matching TRBD2. Germline V gene sequence: CDR1 KGHSH, CDR2 LQKENI. CDR3 length: 23 residues. V was clipped by 3 bases and J by 0 bases; unmatched bases: 23. The DNA for the CDR3 is TGTGCCAGCTCACCGTCGGGACGCGCCAGAGCGGGACTAGCGATTTACTCCTACAATGAGCAGTTCTTC. Amino acids: CASSPSGRARAGLAIYSYNEQFF.

The CDR3 sequence: CASSLGQGASRLNTEAFF. The CDR3 DNA reads TGTGCCAGCAGCTTGGGTCAGGGGGCCTCAAGGCTGAACACTGAAGCTTTCTTT. The V call is TRBV5-8, the J call TRBJ1-1; 8 bases fit TRBD1. Germline V lookup: CDR1 SGHTS, CDR2 YDEGEE. Germline trimming cut 0 bases from V and 0 bases from J; bases unmatched to any gene: 10. The CDR3 is 18 residues long.

This sequence joins TRBV25-1 and TRBJ1-3, with D perhaps matching TRBD1 (6 bases). V was clipped by 8 bases and J by 2 bases, with 13 bases between them. Germline CDR1 is MGHDK and CDR2 is SYGVNS. CDR3 length: 14 amino acids. This CDR3 reads CASGSGVTGNTIYF. The CDR3 region has the DNA TGTGCCAGCGGATCAGGGGTGACTGGAAACACCATATATTTT. The variable domain in full, completed from reference TRBV25-1 and TRBJ1-3, reads EADIYQTPRYLVIGTGKKITLECSQTMGHDKMYWYQQDPGMELHLIHYSYGVNSTEKGDLSSESTVSRIRTEHFPLTLESARPSHTSQYLCASGSGVTGNTIYFGEGSWLTVV.

This sequence joins TRBV15 and TRBJ1-2, with D unclear. The CDR3 totals 14 residues. Per germline, CDR1 LNHNV and CDR2 YYDKDF (reference sequence). Trimming took 0 bases from V and 4 from J, leaving 9 bases between them. The CDR3 here is CATSRDGPTYGYTF. CDR3 coding DNA: TGTGCCACCAGCAGAGATGGGCCAACCTATGGCTACACCTTC.

The chain joins TRBV5-5 to TRBJ1-1; D might be TRBD1 (5 bases). Trimming took off 3 bases at V and 4 bases at J, with 13 bases between the two ends. The CDR3 has 14 residues. CDR1 is SGHKS and CDR2 is YYEKEE in the germline V gene (reference sequence). The CDR3 bases are TGTGCCAGCAGCTGGGACCTGAGAGGCACTGAAGCTTTCTTT. Translation: CASSWDLRGTEAFF.

J is TRBJ2-7 and V is TRBV6-5; 13 bases map to TRBD2. CDR1 is MNHEY, CDR2 SVGAGI, per germline. There are 15 residues in the CDR3. V shed 2 bases, J shed 7 bases, and the junction held 5 bases outside the gene matches. The CDR3 DNA is TGTGCCAGCAGTTACGGACTAGCGGGGGTTACGGAGCAGTACTTC. Amino acid sequence: CASSYGLAGVTEQYF.

The chain combines TRBV7-9 with TRBJ1-4; D is uncertain. V was pared by 5 bases and J by 1 base, with 11 bases between. The length of the CDR3 is 15 residues. Germline-derived CDR1 and CDR2 are SEHNR and FQNEAQ (reference sequence). The CDR3 sequence is CASSPYPGTNEKLFF. The DNA of the CDR3 is TGTGCCAGCAGCCCCTATCCAGGAACTAATGAAAAACTGTTTTTT.

V and J are TRBV11-1 and TRBJ2-3, with no clear D. The ends were cut back, 10 bases at V and 0 bases at J, with 14 bases in the middle. Germline-derived CDR1 and CDR2 are SGHAT and FQDESV (reference sequence). The length of the CDR3 is 14 residues. The CDR3 nucleotides read TGTGCCACCACCCCCCGGGTGAGCACAGATACGCAGTATTTT. Translated, it gives CATTPRVSTDTQYF.